This T cell receptor beta chain stems from a study of CD8+CD57+ T cells in acquired aplastic anemia. Template material for TCR beta VDJ and CDR3 profiling consisted of genomic DNA. TCRdb passed the reads through MiXCR, listing each CDR3 protein once. The sample holds under 200,000 distinct CDR3 sequences; approximately 52% are singletons and the top ten take under 2%. All patients picked for sequencing had shown, by flow cytometry, an expansion of CD8+CD57+ cells. Every patient had severe acquired aplastic anemia. This TCR was sampled from a human donor with aplastic anemia. The specimen sequenced was sorted CD4+, CD8+, or CD8+CD57+ T cells (not recorded which) from PBMCs.

The CDR3 is CASKLAGGRTDTQYF. The DNA of the CDR3 is TGCGCCAGCAAACTAGCGGGGGGACGGACAGATACGCAGTATTTT. The genes are TRBV5-1 and TRBJ2-3; 12 bases align to TRBD2. The CDR3 is 15 amino acids. Germline V gives CDR1 SGHRS, CDR2 YFSETQ. The V and J ends lost 6 bases and 3 bases, in that order; junction bases with no gene match: 5.